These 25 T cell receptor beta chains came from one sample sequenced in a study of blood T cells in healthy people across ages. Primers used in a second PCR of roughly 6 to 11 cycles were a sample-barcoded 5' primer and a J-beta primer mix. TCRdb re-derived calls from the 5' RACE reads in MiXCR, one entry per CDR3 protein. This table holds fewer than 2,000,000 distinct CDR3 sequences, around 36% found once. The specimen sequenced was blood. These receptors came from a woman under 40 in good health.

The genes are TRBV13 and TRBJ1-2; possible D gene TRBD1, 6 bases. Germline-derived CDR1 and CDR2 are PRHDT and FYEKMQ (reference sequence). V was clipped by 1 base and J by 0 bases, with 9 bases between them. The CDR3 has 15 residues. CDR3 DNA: TGTGCCAGCAGCTTAGAACAGGGCACTAACTATGGCTACACCTTC. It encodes CASSLEQGTNYGYTF.

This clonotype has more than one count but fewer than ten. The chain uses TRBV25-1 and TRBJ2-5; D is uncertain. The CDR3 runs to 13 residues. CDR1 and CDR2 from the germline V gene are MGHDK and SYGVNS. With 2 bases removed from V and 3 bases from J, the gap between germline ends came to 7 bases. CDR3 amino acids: CASSEEWKETQYF. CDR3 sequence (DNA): TGTGCCAGCAGTGAAGAGTGGAAAGAGACCCAGTACTTC.

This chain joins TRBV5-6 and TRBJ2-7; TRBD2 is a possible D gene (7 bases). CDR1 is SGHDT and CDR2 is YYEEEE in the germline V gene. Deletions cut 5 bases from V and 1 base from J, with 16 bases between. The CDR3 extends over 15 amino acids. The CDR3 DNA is TGTGCCAGCAGTTTTGGAAGGGGGGGATCCTACGAGCAGTACTTC. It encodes CASSFGRGGSYEQYF. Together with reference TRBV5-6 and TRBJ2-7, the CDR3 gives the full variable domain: DAGVTQSPTHLIKTRGQQVTLRCSPKSGHDTVSWYQQALGQGPQFIFQYYEEEERQRGNFPDRFSGHQFPNYSSELNVNALLLGDSALYLCASSFGRGGSYEQYFGPGTRLTVT.

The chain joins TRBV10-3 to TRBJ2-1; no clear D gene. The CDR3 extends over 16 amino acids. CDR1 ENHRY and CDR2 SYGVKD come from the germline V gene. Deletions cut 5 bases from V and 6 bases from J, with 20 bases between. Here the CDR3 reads CAISPEFGRVGNEQFF. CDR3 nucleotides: TGTGCCATCAGTCCCGAGTTCGGGCGCGTGGGCAATGAGCAGTTCTTC.

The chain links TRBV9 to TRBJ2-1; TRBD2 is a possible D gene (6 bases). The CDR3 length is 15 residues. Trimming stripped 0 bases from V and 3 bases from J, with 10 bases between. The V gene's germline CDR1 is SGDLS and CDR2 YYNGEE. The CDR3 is CASSVGSGIYNEQFF. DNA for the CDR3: TGTGCCAGCAGCGTAGGTAGCGGCATCTACAATGAGCAGTTCTTC.

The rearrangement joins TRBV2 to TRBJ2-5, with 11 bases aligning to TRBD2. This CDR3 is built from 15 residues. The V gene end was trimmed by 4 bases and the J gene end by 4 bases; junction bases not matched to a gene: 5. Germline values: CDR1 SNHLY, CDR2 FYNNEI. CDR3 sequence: CASSALAGGRETQYF. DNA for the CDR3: TGTGCCAGCAGTGCTCTAGCGGGAGGTAGAGAGACCCAGTACTTC.

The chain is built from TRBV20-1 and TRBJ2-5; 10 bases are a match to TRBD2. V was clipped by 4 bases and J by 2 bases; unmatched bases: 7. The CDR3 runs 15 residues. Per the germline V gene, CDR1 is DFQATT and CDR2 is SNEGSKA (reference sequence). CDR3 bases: TGCAGTGCTAATCGGGGTAGCGGGGGGCAAGAGACCCAGTACTTC. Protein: CSANRGSGGQETQYF.

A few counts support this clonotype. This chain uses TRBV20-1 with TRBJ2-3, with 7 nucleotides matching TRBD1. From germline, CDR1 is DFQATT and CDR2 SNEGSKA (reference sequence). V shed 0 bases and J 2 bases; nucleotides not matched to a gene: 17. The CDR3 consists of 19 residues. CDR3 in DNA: TGCAGTGCTAGAGACCCCAAAAGGGGCTTTAGGGGGCCCACAGATACGCAGTATTTT. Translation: CSARDPKRGFRGPTDTQYF.

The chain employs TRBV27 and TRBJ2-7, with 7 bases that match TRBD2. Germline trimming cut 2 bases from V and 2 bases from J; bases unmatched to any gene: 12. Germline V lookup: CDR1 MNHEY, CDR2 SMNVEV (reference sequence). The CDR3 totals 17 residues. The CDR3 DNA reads TGTGCCAGCAGTTTAAGGATGGTGGGAGGGCCCACCTACGAGCAGTACTTC. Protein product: CASSLRMVGGPTYEQYF.

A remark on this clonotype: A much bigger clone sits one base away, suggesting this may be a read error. The CDR3, as DNA: TGTGCCAGCAGCCGAGATCAGGGTTTACCGAAAGAGACCCAGTACTTC. Its translation: CASSRDQGLPKETQYF. The chain links TRBV4-2 to TRBJ2-5; maybe TRBD1 (5 bases). The CDR3 consists of 16 residues. Looked up from germline, CDR1 is LGHNA and CDR2 is YNFKEQ. With 4 bases removed from V and 3 bases from J, the gap between germline ends came to 18 bases.

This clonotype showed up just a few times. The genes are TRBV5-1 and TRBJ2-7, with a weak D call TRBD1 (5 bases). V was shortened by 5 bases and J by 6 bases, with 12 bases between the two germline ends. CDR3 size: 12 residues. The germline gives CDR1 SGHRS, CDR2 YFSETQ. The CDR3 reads CASSDSGFEQYF. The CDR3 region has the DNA TGCGCCAGCAGTGACTCAGGGTTCGAGCAGTACTTC.

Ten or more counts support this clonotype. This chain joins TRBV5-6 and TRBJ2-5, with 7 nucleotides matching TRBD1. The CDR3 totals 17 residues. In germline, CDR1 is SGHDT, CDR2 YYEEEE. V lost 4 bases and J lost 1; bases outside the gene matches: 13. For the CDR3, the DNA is TGTGCCAGCAGCCTCGGGCCTGATAGACAGGGCCAAGAGACCCAGTACTTC. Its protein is CASSLGPDRQGQETQYF.

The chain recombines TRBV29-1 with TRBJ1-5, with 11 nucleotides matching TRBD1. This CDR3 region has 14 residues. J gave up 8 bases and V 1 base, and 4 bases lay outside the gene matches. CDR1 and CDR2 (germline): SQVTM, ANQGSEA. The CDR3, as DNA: TGCAGCGTTGAAGGTGGGACAGGGGGTAAGCCCCAGCATTTT. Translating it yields CSVEGGTGGKPQHF.

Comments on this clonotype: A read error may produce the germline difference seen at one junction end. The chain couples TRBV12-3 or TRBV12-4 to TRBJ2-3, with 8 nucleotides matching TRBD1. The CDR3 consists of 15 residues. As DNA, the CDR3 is TGTGCCAGCAGGAAACAGGGGGATGGAGCAGATATGCAGTATTTT. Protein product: CASRKQGDGADMQYF.

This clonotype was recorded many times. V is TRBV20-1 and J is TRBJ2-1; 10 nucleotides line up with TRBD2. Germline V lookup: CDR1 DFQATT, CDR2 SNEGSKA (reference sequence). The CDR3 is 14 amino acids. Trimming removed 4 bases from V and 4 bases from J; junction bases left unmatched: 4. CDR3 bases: TGCAGTGCTACCGGGACTAGCGTTTACAATGAGCAGTTCTTC. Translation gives CSATGTSVYNEQFF.

The CDR3 region has the DNA TGCGCCAGCAGCTTGGGTCGGGGGCTGGTGGAGACCCAGTACTTC. Amino acids: CASSLGRGLVETQYF. This chain links TRBV5-1 with TRBJ2-5; perhaps D is TRBD1 or TRBD2 (6 bases each). The CDR3 is 15 amino acids. Trimming took 0 bases from V and 5 from J, leaving 14 bases between them. Germline CDR1 is SGHRS and CDR2 is YFSETQ.

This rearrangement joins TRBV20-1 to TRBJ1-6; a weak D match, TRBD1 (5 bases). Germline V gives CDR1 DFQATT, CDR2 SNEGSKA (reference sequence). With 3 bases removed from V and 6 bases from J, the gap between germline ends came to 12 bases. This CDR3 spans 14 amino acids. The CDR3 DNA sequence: TGCAGTGCTAGGCGGGGGACTGCTAATTCACCCCTCCACTTT. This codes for CSARRGTANSPLHF.

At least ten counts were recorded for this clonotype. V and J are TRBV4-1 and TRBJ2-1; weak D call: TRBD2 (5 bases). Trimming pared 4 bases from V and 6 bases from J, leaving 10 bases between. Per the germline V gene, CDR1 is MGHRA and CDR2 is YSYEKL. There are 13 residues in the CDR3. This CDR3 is CASSPRSGNEQFF. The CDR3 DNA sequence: TGCGCCAGCAGCCCCAGGAGCGGCAATGAGCAGTTCTTC.

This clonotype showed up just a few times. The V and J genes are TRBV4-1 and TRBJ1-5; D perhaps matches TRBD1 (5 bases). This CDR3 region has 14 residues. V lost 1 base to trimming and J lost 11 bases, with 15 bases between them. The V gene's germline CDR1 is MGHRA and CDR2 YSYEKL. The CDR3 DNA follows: TGCGCCAGCAGCCAAGTCTGGGCGGGGACTTCCCAGCATTTT. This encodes CASSQVWAGTSQHF.

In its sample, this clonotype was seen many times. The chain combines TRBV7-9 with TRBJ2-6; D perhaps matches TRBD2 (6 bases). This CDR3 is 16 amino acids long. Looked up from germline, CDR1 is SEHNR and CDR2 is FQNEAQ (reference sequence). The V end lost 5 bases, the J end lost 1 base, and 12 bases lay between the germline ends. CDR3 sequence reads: CASSLRESSGANVLTF. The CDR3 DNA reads TGTGCCAGCAGCCTCCGGGAGAGTTCTGGGGCCAACGTCCTGACTTTC.

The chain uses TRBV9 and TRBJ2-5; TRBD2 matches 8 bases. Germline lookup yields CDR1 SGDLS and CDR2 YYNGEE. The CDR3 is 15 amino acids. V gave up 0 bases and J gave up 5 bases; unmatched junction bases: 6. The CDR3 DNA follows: TGTGCCAGCAGCGTAGAAGGGGGACTAGGGGAGACCCAGTACTTC. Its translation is CASSVEGGLGETQYF.

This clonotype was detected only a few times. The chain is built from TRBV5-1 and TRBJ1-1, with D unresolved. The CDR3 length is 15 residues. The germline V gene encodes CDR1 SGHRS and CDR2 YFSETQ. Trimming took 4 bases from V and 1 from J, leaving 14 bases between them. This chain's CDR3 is CASSQVFRGNTEAFF. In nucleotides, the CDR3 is TGCGCCAGCAGCCAGGTTTTTCGGGGGAACACTGAAGCTTTCTTT.

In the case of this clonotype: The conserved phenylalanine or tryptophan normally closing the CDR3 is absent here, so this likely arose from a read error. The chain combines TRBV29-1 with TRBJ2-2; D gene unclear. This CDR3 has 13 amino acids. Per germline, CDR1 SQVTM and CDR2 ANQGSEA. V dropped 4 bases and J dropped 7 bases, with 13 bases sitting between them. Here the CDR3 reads CSVVKTADGELFL. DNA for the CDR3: TGCAGCGTTGTCAAGACGGCGGACGGGGAGCTGTTTTTA.

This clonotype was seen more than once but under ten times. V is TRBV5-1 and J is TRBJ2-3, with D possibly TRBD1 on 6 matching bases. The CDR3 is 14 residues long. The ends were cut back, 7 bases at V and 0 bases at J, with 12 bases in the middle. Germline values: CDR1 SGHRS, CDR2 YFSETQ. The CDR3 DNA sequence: TGCGCCAGCCGAGCGGACAGTAGCACAGATACGCAGTATTTT. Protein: CASRADSSTDTQYF.

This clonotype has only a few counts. CDR3 loop: CASSLDPGVWGEQFF. CDR3 bases: TGTGCCAGCAGCTTAGATCCGGGGGTGTGGGGTGAGCAGTTCTTC. This chain links TRBV11-2 with TRBJ2-1; TRBD2 is a possible D gene (6 bases). The CDR3 totals 15 residues. Germline-derived CDR1 and CDR2 are SGHAT and FQNNGV. Trimming left V 0 bases short and J 9 bases short, with 15 bases between.